A selection of T cell receptor beta chains follows, all from one sample in a study of CD4 and CD8 cells across lung adenocarcinoma regions. Using its own MiXCR run on the PCR reads, TCRdb lists one record per CDR3 protein. The repertoire holds under 20,000 distinct CDR3 sequences, 50% seen once, with about a third in the top ten. Sequenced sample: CD8+ T cells from the margin of a lung tumor. The receptors originated from a male donor with lung adenocarcinoma. The CD4 and CD8 labels of this study may be unreliable. Both conserved end residues are part of each CDR3.

v_gene: TRBV12-3/TRBV12-4
j_gene: TRBJ2-7
CDR3aa: CASRDRTYEQYF

v_gene: TRBV6-1
j_gene: TRBJ2-4
CDR3aa: CACRDAGMGARDTQYF

v_gene: TRBV10-1
j_gene: TRBJ2-3
CDR3aa: CAGTRTGATDTQYF

v_gene: TRBV4-2
j_gene: TRBJ2-3
CDR3aa: CASSQPGLAGVRYF

v_gene: TRBV11-2
j_gene: TRBJ1-1
CDR3aa: CASSLNPNTEAFF

v_gene: TRBV6-1
j_gene: .
CDR3aa: CASSQYQGGGHETQYF

v_gene: TRBV27
j_gene: TRBJ1-2
CDR3aa: CASSLRGLGGYGYTF

v_gene: TRBV4-1
j_gene: TRBJ2-5
CDR3aa: CARGQGGRDPETQYF

v_gene: TRBV7-2
j_gene: TRBJ1-1
CDR3aa: CASSHVSRAFF

v_gene: TRBV6-1
j_gene: TRBJ2-3
CDR3aa: CAGMERRDPDTQYF

v_gene: TRBV11-1
j_gene: TRBJ2-2
CDR3aa: CASSLAVPHGTGELFF

v_gene: TRBV4-2
j_gene: TRBJ2-3
CDR3aa: CASSPNGVAGGSGDTQYF

v_gene: TRBV6-5
j_gene: TRBJ1-2
CDR3aa: CASSYQPGHYGYTF

v_gene: TRBV6-1
j_gene: TRBJ2-1
CDR3aa: CASKAGLYNEQFF

v_gene: TRBV29-1
j_gene: TRBJ2-1
CDR3aa: CSVLLTSHEQFF

v_gene: TRBV6-1
j_gene: TRBJ2-4
CDR3aa: CASSEGERPKNTQYF

v_gene: TRBV6-5
j_gene: TRBJ2-5
CDR3aa: CASSYSGTDGTQYF

v_gene: TRBV7-2
j_gene: TRBJ2-5
CDR3aa: CAGPGGRDRKTQYF

v_gene: TRBV6-1
j_gene: .
CDR3aa: CASSPGTNPYEQYF

v_gene: TRBV6-1
j_gene: TRBJ2-6
CDR3aa: CARGEGGGAGGANVLTF

v_gene: TRBV14
j_gene: TRBJ2-1
CDR3aa: CASSQQAGVYNEQFF

v_gene: TRBV7-6
j_gene: TRBJ2-3
CDR3aa: CASSSTDPTDTQYF

v_gene: TRBV20-1
j_gene: TRBJ2-5
CDR3aa: CSAKTWEGVKTQYF

v_gene: TRBV7-2
j_gene: TRBJ1-2
CDR3aa: CASSLVGGKGYGYTF

v_gene: TRBV6-4
j_gene: TRBJ2-1
CDR3aa: CASSDGDSGVYNEQFF

v_gene: TRBV4-1
j_gene: TRBJ2-3
CDR3aa: CASSQDWAGPRADTQYF

v_gene: TRBV5-3
j_gene: TRBJ2-7
CDR3aa: CARSLPSRIYEQYF

v_gene: TRBV10-1
j_gene: .
CDR3aa: CASSEGLLAYEQYF

v_gene: TRBV10-2
j_gene: TRBJ1-1
CDR3aa: CASSDLREGNTEAFF

v_gene: TRBV6-1
j_gene: TRBJ1-2
CDR3aa: CASSGLTGGYYGYTF

v_gene: TRBV6-1
j_gene: .
CDR3aa: CASRVVSTDTQYF

v_gene: TRBV6-1
j_gene: .
CDR3aa: CASRLGLAGVYEQYF